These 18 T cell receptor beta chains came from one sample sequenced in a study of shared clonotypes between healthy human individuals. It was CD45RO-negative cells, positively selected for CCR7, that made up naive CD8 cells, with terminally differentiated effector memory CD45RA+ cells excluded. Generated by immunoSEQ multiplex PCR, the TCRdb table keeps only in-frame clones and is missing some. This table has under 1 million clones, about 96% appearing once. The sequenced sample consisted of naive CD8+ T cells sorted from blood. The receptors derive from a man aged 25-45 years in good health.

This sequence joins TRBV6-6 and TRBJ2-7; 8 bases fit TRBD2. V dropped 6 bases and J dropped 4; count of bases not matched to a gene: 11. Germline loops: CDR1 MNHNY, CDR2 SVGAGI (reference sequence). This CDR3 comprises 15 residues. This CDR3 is CASSVQRAGVYEQYF. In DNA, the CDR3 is TGTGCCAGCAGCGTCCAGCGAGCGGGAGTGTACGAGCAGTACTTC.

This chain's CDR3 is CASSLLVAGDYNEQFF. CDR3 nucleotide sequence: TGCGCCAGCAGCTTGTTGGTAGCGGGAGATTACAATGAGCAGTTCTTC. The chain combines TRBV5-1 with TRBJ2-1; the match to TRBD2 covers 9 bases. This CDR3 has 16 amino acids. Per the germline V gene, CDR1 is SGHRS and CDR2 is YFSETQ. V lost 1 base to trimming and J lost 4 bases; unmatched junction nucleotides: 6.

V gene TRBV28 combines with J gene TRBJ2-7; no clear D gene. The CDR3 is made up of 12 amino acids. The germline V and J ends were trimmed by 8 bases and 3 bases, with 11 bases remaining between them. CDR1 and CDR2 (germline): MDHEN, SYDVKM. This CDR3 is CASSDVGYEQYF. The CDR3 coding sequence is TGTGCCAGCTCAGACGTAGGCTACGAGCAGTACTTC.

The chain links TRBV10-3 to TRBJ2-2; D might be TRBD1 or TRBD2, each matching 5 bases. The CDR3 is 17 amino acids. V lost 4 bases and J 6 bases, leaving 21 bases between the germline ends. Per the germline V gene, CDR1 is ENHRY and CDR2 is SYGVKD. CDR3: CAISGTGGKRLAGELFF. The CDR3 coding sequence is TGTGCCATCAGTGGTACTGGGGGAAAAAGGTTGGCCGGGGAGCTGTTTTTT.

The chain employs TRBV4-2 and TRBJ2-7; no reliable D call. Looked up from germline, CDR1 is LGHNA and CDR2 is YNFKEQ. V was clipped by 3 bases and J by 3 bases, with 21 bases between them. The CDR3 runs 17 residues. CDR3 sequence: CASSHAPGRESIYEQYF. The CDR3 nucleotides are TGTGCCAGCAGCCATGCCCCTGGAAGGGAATCCATCTACGAGCAGTACTTC.

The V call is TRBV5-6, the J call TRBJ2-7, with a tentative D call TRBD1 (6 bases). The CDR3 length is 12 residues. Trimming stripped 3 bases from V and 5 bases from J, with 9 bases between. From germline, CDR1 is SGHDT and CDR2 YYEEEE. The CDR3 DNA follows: TGTGCCAGCAGCTACAGGGTCCACGAGCAGTACTTC. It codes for CASSYRVHEQYF.

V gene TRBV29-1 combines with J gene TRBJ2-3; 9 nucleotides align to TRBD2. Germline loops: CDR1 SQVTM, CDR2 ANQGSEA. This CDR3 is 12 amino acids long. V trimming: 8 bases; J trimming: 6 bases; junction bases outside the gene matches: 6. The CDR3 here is CSLLAGADTQYF. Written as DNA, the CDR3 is TGCAGCCTATTAGCGGGGGCGGATACGCAGTATTTT.

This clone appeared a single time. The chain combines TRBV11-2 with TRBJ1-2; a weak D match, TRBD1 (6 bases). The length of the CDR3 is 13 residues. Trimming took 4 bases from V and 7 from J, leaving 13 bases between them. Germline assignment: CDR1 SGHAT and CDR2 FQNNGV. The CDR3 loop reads CASSSGTSPGYTF. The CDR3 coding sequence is TGTGCCAGCAGCTCTGGGACATCCCCTGGCTACACCTTC.

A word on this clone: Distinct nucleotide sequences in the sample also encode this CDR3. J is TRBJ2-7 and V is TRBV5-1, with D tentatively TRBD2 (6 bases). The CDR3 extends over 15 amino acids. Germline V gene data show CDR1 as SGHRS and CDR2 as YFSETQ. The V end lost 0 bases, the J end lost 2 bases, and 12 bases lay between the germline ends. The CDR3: CASSLVGGSPYEQYF. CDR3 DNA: TGCGCCAGCAGCTTGGTCGGGGGTTCCCCCTACGAGCAGTACTTC.

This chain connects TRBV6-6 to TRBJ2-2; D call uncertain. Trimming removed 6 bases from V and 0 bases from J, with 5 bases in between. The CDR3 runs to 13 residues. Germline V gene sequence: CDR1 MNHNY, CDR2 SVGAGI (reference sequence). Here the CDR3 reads CASRHPNTGELFF. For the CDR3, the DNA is TGTGCCAGCAGGCACCCGAACACCGGGGAGCTGTTTTTT.

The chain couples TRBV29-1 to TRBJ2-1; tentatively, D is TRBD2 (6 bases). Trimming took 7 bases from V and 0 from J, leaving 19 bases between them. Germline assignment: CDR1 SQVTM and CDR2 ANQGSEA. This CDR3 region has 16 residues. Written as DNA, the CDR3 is TGCAGCGCTGCGGACACTAGCCAGAGCTCCTACAATGAGCAGTTCTTC. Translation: CSAADTSQSSYNEQFF.

The CDR3 nucleotides read TGTGCCAGCAGTTTTTTGGGACTTAGATACGAGCAGTACTTC. Translating it yields CASSFLGLRYEQYF. J is TRBJ2-7 and V is TRBV27; a possible D gene is TRBD2 (6 bases). V was shortened by 3 bases and J by 4 bases, with 13 bases between the two germline ends. The CDR3 spans 14 residues. Germline V gene sequence: CDR1 MNHEY, CDR2 SMNVEV (reference sequence).

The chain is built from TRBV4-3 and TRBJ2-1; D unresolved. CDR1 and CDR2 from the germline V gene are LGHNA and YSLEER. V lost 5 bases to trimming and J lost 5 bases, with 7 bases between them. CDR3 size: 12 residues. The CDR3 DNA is TGCGCCAGCAGCAACCGGGACAATGAGCAGTTCTTC. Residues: CASSNRDNEQFF.

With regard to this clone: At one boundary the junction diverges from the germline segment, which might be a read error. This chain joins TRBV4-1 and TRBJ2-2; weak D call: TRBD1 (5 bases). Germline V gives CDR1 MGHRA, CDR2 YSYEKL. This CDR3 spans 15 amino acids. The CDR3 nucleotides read TGCGCCAGCACCCAAGCACCAGGGCCCAGCGGGGAGCTGTTTTTT. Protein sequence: CASTQAPGPSGELFF.

CDR3 protein: CASSLEGHPAYGYTF. The CDR3 DNA reads TGTGCCAGCAGTTTAGAAGGACACCCGGCCTATGGCTACACCTTC. The chain recombines TRBV27 with TRBJ1-2; D possibly corresponds to TRBD1 (5 bases). There are 15 residues in the CDR3. V was shortened by 2 bases and J by 4 bases, with 14 bases between the two germline ends. The germline gives CDR1 MNHEY, CDR2 SMNVEV (reference sequence).

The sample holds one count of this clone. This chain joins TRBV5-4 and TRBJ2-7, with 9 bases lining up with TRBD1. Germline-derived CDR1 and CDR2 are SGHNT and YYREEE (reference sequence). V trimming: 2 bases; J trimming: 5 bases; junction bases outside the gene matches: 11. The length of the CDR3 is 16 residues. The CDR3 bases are TGTGCCAGCAGCTTAGGCTCGGGACAGGGTTTAGACGAGCAGTACTTC. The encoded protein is CASSLGSGQGLDEQYF.

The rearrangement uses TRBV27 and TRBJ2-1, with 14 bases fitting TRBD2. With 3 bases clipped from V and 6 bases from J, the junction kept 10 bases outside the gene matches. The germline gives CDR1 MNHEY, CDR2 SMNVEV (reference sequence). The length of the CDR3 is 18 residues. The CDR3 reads CASSFQTSGRAGGNEQFF. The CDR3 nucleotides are TGTGCCAGCAGTTTCCAGACTAGCGGGAGGGCCGGGGGCAATGAGCAGTTCTTC.

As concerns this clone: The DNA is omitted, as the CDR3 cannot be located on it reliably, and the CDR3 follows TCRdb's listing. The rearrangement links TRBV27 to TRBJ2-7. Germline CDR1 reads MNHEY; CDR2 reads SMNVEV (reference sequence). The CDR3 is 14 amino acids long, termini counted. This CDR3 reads CASSRAGLNYEQYF.